A single sample is the source of the 2 T cell receptor beta chains below, sequenced in a study of shared clonotypes between healthy human individuals. Clones were read by immunoSEQ multiplex PCR, and TCRdb kept only the in-frame ones, dropping some. The sample has around 330,000 clones; roughly 70% are singletons. Sequenced: memory CD4+ T cells sorted from blood. Documented subset: CD45RA-negative fraction. The source is a young man in good health.

The rearrangement links TRBV11-3 to TRBJ2-7; D gene ambiguous. The germline V and J ends were trimmed by 0 bases and 5 bases, with 5 bases remaining between them. Per germline, CDR1 SGHNT and CDR2 YENEEA. This CDR3 contains 12 residues. The CDR3, as DNA: TGTGCCAGCAGCTTAGAGTCCCACGAGCAGTACTTC. This sequence encodes CASSLESHEQYF.

The chain is built from TRBV15 and TRBJ2-3, with D hard to call. The CDR3 has 13 amino acids. The germline gives CDR1 LNHNV, CDR2 YYDKDF (reference sequence). The germline V and J ends were trimmed by 3 bases and 6 bases, with 10 bases remaining between them. CDR3 DNA: TGTGCCACCAGCAGGAGTTTTGTGGATACGCAGTATTTT. Protein product: CATSRSFVDTQYF.